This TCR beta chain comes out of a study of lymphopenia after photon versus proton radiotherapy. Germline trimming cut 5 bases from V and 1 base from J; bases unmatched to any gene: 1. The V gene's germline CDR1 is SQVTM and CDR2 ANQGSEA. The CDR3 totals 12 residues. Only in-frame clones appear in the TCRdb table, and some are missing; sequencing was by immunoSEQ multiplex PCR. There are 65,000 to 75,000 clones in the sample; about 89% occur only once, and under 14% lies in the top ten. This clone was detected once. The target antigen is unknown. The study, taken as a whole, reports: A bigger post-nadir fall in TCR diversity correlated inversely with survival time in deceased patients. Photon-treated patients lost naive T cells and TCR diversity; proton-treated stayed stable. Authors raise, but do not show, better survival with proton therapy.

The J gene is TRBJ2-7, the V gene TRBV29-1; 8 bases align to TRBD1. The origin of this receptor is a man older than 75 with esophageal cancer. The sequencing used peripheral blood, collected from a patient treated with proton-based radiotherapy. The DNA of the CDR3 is TGCAGCGTTAGACAGGGGTCCTACGAGCAGTACTTC. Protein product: CSVRQGSYEQYF.